A selection of T cell receptor beta chains follows, all from one sample in a study of blood T cell repertoires in COVID-19. Sequencing was performed with immunoSEQ multiplex PCR; in TCRdb, only in-frame clones are kept and a portion is missing. Of fewer than 450,000 clones listed, more than 75% are singletons. Sequences were obtained from peripheral blood. These receptors all stem from a woman aged 50 to 65 with COVID-19, enrolled during active disease. Each CDR3 is given with its conserved first and last residue. The order of the fields is V gene, clone size, D gene, J gene, CDR3 protein, CDR3 DNA. A D gene is named only where the DNA matches it firmly. A row's size may be missing; if present it is once, few, many or a size class.

TRBV5-5	.	.	TRBJ2-3	CASSSEGLIGDTQYF	TGTGCCAGCAGCTCGGAGGGACTCATCGGAGATACGCAGTATTTT
TRBV18	.	.	TRBJ2-2	CASSASLGNTGELFF	TGTGCCAGCTCAGCCAGCCTAGGGAACACCGGGGAGCTGTTTTTT
TRBV9	.	TRBD2	TRBJ2-3	CASSASSGTGGTQYF	TGTGCCAGCAGCGCTTCTAGCGGAACCGGAGGTACGCAGTATTTT
TRBV5-1	.	.	TRBJ2-5	CASSPRRQETQYF	TGCGCCAGCAGCCCAAGGAGGCAAGAGACCCAGTACTTC
TRBV10-2	.	.	TRBJ2-2	CASSENRAAGELFF	TGCGCCAGCAGTGAGAACAGGGCGGCCGGGGAGCTGTTTTTT
TRBV6-1	.	.	TRBJ1-5	CASSEGRTGQPQHF	TGTGCCAGCAGTGAAGGGAGGACGGGTCAGCCCCAGCATTTT
TRBV6-5	once	TRBD1	TRBJ1-1	CASINLPTGEAFF	TGTGCCAGCATCAACCTCCCGACAGGGGAAGCTTTCTTT
TRBV27	.	.	TRBJ2-7	CASSPRTAKGYEQYF	TGTGCCAGCAGTCCCCGGACAGCCAAGGGCTACGAGCAGTACTTC
TRBV7-6	.	.	TRBJ1-3	CASSAGLLSSGNTIYF	TGTGCCAGCAGCGCCGGACTCCTAAGCTCTGGAAACACCATATATTTT
TRBV6-2/TRBV6-3	.	.	TRBJ1-5	CASSYRGREGNQPQHF	TGTGCCAGCAGTTATAGAGGCAGAGAGGGCAATCAGCCCCAGCATTTT
TRBV7-2	.	TRBD1	TRBJ1-2	CASSTLRAQGAAGYTF	TGTGCCAGCAGCACCCTTCGGGCACAGGGGGCGGCTGGCTACACCTTC
TRBV30	.	.	TRBJ1-3	CAWSVLGGSSGNTIYF	TGTGCCTGGAGTGTACTTGGAGGAAGCTCTGGAAACACCATATATTTT
TRBV12-3/TRBV12-4	.	.	TRBJ2-5	CASSLAGSTQYF	TGTGCCAGCAGTTTAGCTGGCAGTACCCAGTACTTC
TRBV5-1	once	.	TRBJ2-6	CASSLQADGANVLTF	TGCGCCAGCAGCCTACAGGCTGATGGGGCCAACGTCCTGACTTTC
TRBV18	once	TRBD1	TRBJ2-5	CASSPQSGQGDQETQYF	TGTGCCAGCTCACCACAATCAGGACAGGGTGACCAAGAGACCCAGTACTTC
TRBV7-9	.	TRBD2	TRBJ2-1	CASSSRQLTSGSWNEQFF	TGTGCCAGCAGCTCTCGACAGCTGACTAGCGGGAGTTGGAATGAGCAGTTCTTC
TRBV28	.	.	TRBJ1-1	CASSLGAQNTEAFF	TGTGCCAGCAGTCTCGGAGCCCAGAACACTGAAGCTTTCTTT
TRBV29-1	.	TRBD2	TRBJ2-3	CSVLRTSGPTDTQYF	TGCAGCGTGCTCCGGACTAGCGGCCCCACAGATACGCAGTATTTT
TRBV2	.	.	TRBJ2-2	CASQVGGTNTGELFF	TGTGCCAGCCAGGTGGGAGGCACGAACACCGGGGAGCTGTTTTTT
TRBV6-1	few	TRBD2	TRBJ2-3	CASSEASGSPDTQYF	TGTGCCAGCAGTGAAGCTAGCGGGAGCCCAGATACGCAGTATTTT
TRBV7-3	.	.	TRBJ2-7	CASSLRREWTAYEQYF	TGTGCCAGCAGCTTACGGCGTGAGTGGACAGCCTACGAGCAGTACTTC
TRBV7-9	.	.	TRBJ2-1	CASSAARAEPYNEQFF	TGTGCCAGCAGCGCAGCAAGAGCGGAGCCATACAATGAGCAGTTCTTC
TRBV11-3	.	.	TRBJ2-5	CASSLGGDQETQYF	TGTGCCAGCAGCTTAGGGGGGGATCAAGAGACCCAGTACTTC
TRBV9	.	.	TRBJ2-1	CASSVVGTGFYEGNEQFF	TGTGCCAGCAGCGTAGTGGGTACGGGATTTTACGAGGGCAATGAGCAGTTCTTC
TRBV10-1	.	.	TRBJ1-1	CASSTGRLTSTEAFF	TGCGCCAGCAGTACGGGGAGGCTCACCTCCACTGAAGCTTTCTTT
TRBV19	.	.	TRBJ2-1	CASSIAAGILNEQFF	TGTGCCAGTAGTATAGCTGCGGGAATCCTCAATGAGCAGTTCTTC
TRBV7-9	.	.	TRBJ1-2	CASMVDWGRGVANYGYTF	TGTGCCAGCATGGTGGACTGGGGGAGGGGAGTAGCTAACTATGGCTACACCTTC
TRBV19	.	TRBD1	TRBJ2-2	CASSAGTGRTGELFF	TGTGCCAGTAGTGCCGGGACAGGGAGAACCGGGGAGCTGTTTTTT
TRBV11-3	.	.	TRBJ2-7	CASSLAGAYEQYF	TGTGCCAGCAGCTTAGCGGGGGCCTACGAGCAGTACTTC
TRBV19	.	TRBD1	TRBJ2-2	CASSIGQGYTGELFF	TGTGCCAGTAGTATCGGACAGGGGTATACCGGGGAGCTGTTTTTT
TRBV18	.	.	TRBJ2-1	CASSRQNNEQFF	TGTGCCAGCTCACGGCAGAACAATGAGCAGTTCTTC